The 29 T cell receptor beta chains below all came from one sample that was sequenced in a study of neurological immune-mediated disorders. TCRdb reprocessed the 5' RACE reads with MiXCR, giving one entry per CDR3 protein. The sample lists 50,000 to 70,000 distinct CDR3 sequences, 4.5% to 5.5% occurring once. The sample comprised PBMCs. The receptors originated from a man aged 25 to 40 with multiple sclerosis.

The J gene is TRBJ2-3, the V gene TRBV10-3; 10 nucleotides agree with TRBD2. Germline CDR1 and CDR2: ENHRY and SYGVKD. The CDR3 contains 15 residues. With V trimmed by 10 bases and J by 2 bases, 9 bases remained unmatched. The CDR3: CASIDSGGSTDTQYF. The CDR3 coding sequence is TGTGCCAGCATCGATAGCGGGGGGTCCACAGATACGCAGTATTTT.

At least ten counts were recorded for this clonotype. This chain uses TRBV3-1 with TRBJ2-7; 7 nucleotides align to TRBD2. The V and J ends lost 6 bases and 2 bases, in that order; junction bases with no gene match: 1. The CDR3 contains 12 residues. CDR1 and CDR2 (germline): LGHDT, YNNKEL (reference sequence). The CDR3 is CASRSGAYEQYF. CDR3 DNA sequence: TGTGCCAGCAGGAGCGGGGCCTACGAGCAGTACTTC.

This clonotype came up a few times. The V and J genes are TRBV6-5 and TRBJ1-1; D is possibly TRBD1 (6 bases). The germline V gene encodes CDR1 MNHEY and CDR2 SVGAGI. This CDR3 contains 14 residues. Trimming stripped 2 bases from V and 4 bases from J, with 11 bases between. CDR3 residues: CASSYGGQGTEAFF. The DNA for the CDR3 is TGTGCCAGCAGTTACGGGGGGCAGGGCACTGAAGCTTTCTTT.

This clonotype has a handful of counts. Germline is not matched at one junction end, which may reflect a read error. The chain recombines TRBV18 with TRBJ1-5, with 7 bases fitting TRBD1. The CDR3 covers 14 residues. Germline V gene sequence: CDR1 KGHSH, CDR2 LQKENI. The CDR3 loop reads CASSPGQVNQPQNF. The DNA of the CDR3 is TGTGCCAGCTCACCAGGACAGGTCAATCAGCCCCAGAATTTT.

This clonotype was picked up a small number of times. The V gene is TRBV5-5, the J gene TRBJ2-7, with 7 bases matching TRBD1. The CDR3 runs 14 residues. CDR1 and CDR2 from the germline V gene are SGHKS and YYEKEE (reference sequence). Trimming took 4 bases from V and 2 from J; bases not matched to a gene: 6. The CDR3, as DNA: TGTGCCAGCAGCACGGGACAGCGACCCTACGAGCAGTACTTC. Encoded protein: CASSTGQRPYEQYF.

The chain uses TRBV7-9 and TRBJ2-3, with a possible D match to TRBD1 (6 bases). Deletions cut 1 base from V and 7 bases from J, with 15 bases between. Per germline, CDR1 SEHNR and CDR2 FQNEAQ (reference sequence). The CDR3 is made up of 15 amino acids. CDR3 loop: CASSLVEKGDHTQYF. The CDR3 DNA reads as TGTGCCAGCAGCTTAGTCGAGAAGGGGGACCATACGCAGTATTTT.

Relative to its sample, this clonotype is medium-sized. The chain is built from TRBV5-1 and TRBJ1-1; tentatively, D is TRBD1 (5 bases). This CDR3 contains 14 residues. The germline V and J ends were trimmed by 4 bases and 4 bases, with 14 bases remaining between them. CDR1 is SGHRS and CDR2 is YFSETQ in the germline V gene. This chain's CDR3 is CASSDPGGGTEAFF. The CDR3 DNA is TGCGCCAGCAGCGACCCAGGTGGGGGCACTGAAGCTTTCTTT. Based on the CDR3 plus reference TRBV5-1 and TRBJ1-1, the full variable domain is KAGVTQTPRYLIKTRGQQVTLSCSPISGHRSVSWYQQTPGQGLQFLFEYFSETQRNKGNFPGRFSGRQFSNSRSEMNVSTLELGDSALYLCASSDPGGGTEAFFGQGTRLTVV.

This chain links TRBV5-1 with TRBJ1-5; weak D call: TRBD1 (5 bases). The CDR3 contains 15 residues. Germline V lookup: CDR1 SGHRS, CDR2 YFSETQ. V dropped 0 bases and J dropped 7 bases, with 14 bases sitting between them. The CDR3, as DNA: TGCGCCAGCAGCTTGGAGGACACATCAGCACAGCCCCAGCATTTT. Translated: CASSLEDTSAQPQHF.

This clonotype was picked up many times. The chain is built from TRBV10-3 and TRBJ2-3; 9 nucleotides agree with TRBD2. The CDR3 runs to 16 residues. J was trimmed by 2 bases and V by 10 bases; bases with no gene match: 13. CDR1 ENHRY and CDR2 SYGVKD come from the germline V gene. As DNA, the CDR3 is TGTGCCACCTCCTTTTCGACTAGCGGACCCACAGATACGCAGTATTTT. This sequence encodes CATSFSTSGPTDTQYF.

This clonotype was seen many times. This chain uses TRBV7-2 with TRBJ2-2; tentatively, D is TRBD1 (5 bases). This CDR3 has 13 amino acids. V was pared by 5 bases and J by 8 bases, with 12 bases between. Germline V CDR1 and CDR2: SGHTA, FQGNSA. The CDR3 protein is CASSPNHRGELFF. As DNA, the CDR3 is TGTGCCAGCAGCCCGAACCACAGGGGGGAGCTGTTTTTT.

This clonotype was observed at least ten times. CDR3 sequence: CSARELAGGPTTQYF. As DNA, the CDR3 is TGCAGTGCTAGAGAGCTAGCGGGGGGTCCCACAACGCAGTATTTT. V and J are TRBV20-1 and TRBJ2-3; 11 bases align to TRBD2. The CDR3 is made up of 15 amino acids. The germline V gene encodes CDR1 DFQATT and CDR2 SNEGSKA (reference sequence). The ends lost 0 bases at V and 9 bases at J; junction bases unmatched: 8.

This clonotype was counted at least ten times. The chain links TRBV29-1 to TRBJ1-5, with 9 bases identical to TRBD1. In germline, CDR1 is SQVTM, CDR2 ANQGSEA. The V and J ends lost 4 bases and 1 base, in that order; junction bases with no gene match: 8. This CDR3 has 16 amino acids. CDR3 loop: CSVVLQGALSNQPQHF. The CDR3 nucleotides read TGCAGCGTTGTCCTACAGGGGGCATTAAGCAATCAGCCCCAGCATTTT.

This clonotype occurred a few times. The V gene is TRBV5-1, the J gene TRBJ1-1, with D possibly matching TRBD1 (5 bases). The CDR3 extends over 16 amino acids. Trimming shortened V by 3 bases and J by 3 bases, and 18 bases separated the two germline ends. Germline assignment: CDR1 SGHRS and CDR2 YFSETQ. The CDR3 region is CASSWGRGDRDTEAFF. The CDR3 bases are TGCGCCAGCAGCTGGGGACGGGGGGATAGGGACACTGAAGCTTTCTTT. The whole variable domain, filled in from reference TRBV5-1 and TRBJ1-1, reads KAGVTQTPRYLIKTRGQQVTLSCSPISGHRSVSWYQQTPGQGLQFLFEYFSETQRNKGNFPGRFSGRQFSNSRSEMNVSTLELGDSALYLCASSWGRGDRDTEAFFGQGTRLTVV.

This clonotype was recorded many times. The rearrangement joins TRBV5-1 to TRBJ1-1; D is ambiguous. V lost 0 bases and J lost 3, with 12 bases in between. Per germline, CDR1 SGHRS and CDR2 YFSETQ. CDR3 length equals 15 residues. The CDR3 sequence: CASSLDGFQDTEAFF. In nucleotides, the CDR3 is TGCGCCAGCAGCTTGGATGGGTTCCAGGACACTGAAGCTTTCTTT.

Comment on this clonotype: This clone may be a read error of a much larger clone one base away. The V call is TRBV6-6, the J call TRBJ1-2, with no clear D. The CDR3 extends over 13 amino acids. Germline CDR1 is MNHNY and CDR2 is SVGAGI (reference sequence). In DNA, the CDR3 is TGTGTCAGCAGCTTCATTTCGGACTATGGCTACACCTTC. It is translated as CVSSFISDYGYTF.

This clonotype was picked up many times. CDR3 in amino acids: CASSGGQGRGSAEAFF. In DNA form, the CDR3 reads TGTGCCAGCAGCGGGGGTCAGGGTCGCGGTTCGGCTGAAGCTTTCTTT. V and J are TRBV27 and TRBJ1-1; D is possibly TRBD1 (5 bases). The ends were cut back, 6 bases at V and 6 bases at J, with 23 bases in the middle. The CDR3 sequence is 16 residues long. CDR1 and CDR2 from the germline V gene are MNHEY and SMNVEV (reference sequence).

In its sample, this clonotype was seen many times. J is TRBJ1-5 and V is TRBV9, with D unresolved. V lost 3 bases to trimming and J lost 1 base, with 8 bases between them. The germline CDR1 and CDR2 sequences are SGDLS and YYNGEE. This CDR3 region has 14 residues. The CDR3 bases are TGTGCCAGCAGCGCCCAGGAGAGCAATCAGCCCCAGCATTTT. Its protein is CASSAQESNQPQHF.

CDR3 DNA sequence: TGTGCCTGGAGGAGCCAGGGTTTTACACCCCTCCACTTT. This gives the protein CAWRSQGFTPLHF. The rearrangement links TRBV30 to TRBJ1-6, with TRBD1 as a possible D gene (5 bases). CDR3 size: 13 residues. Per germline, CDR1 GTSNPN and CDR2 SVGIG (reference sequence). V was trimmed by 3 bases and J by 11 bases, leaving 14 bases between them.

The V gene is TRBV15, the J gene TRBJ2-3, with D perhaps matching TRBD1 or TRBD2 (5 bases each). Trimming cost V 3 bases and J 1 base, with 17 bases left between them. Germline CDR1 LNHNV, CDR2 YYDKDF (reference sequence). The CDR3 sequence is 17 residues long. In nucleotides, the CDR3 is TGTGCCACCAGCAGGGGTCTTAGGCAGGGACGCACAGATACGCAGTATTTT. The encoded protein is CATSRGLRQGRTDTQYF.

V and J are TRBV12-3 or TRBV12-4 and TRBJ1-2, with a tentative D call TRBD1 (5 bases). The CDR3 spans 14 residues. V was pared by 7 bases and J by 4 bases, with 16 bases between. The CDR3 is CASTATATAYGYTF. CDR3 coding DNA: TGTGCCAGCACCGCGACAGCGACTGCCTATGGCTACACCTTC.

This clonotype was seen at least ten times. The CDR3 sequence: CATRGNTGELFF. CDR3 sequence (DNA): TGCGCCACCAGGGGAAACACCGGGGAGCTGTTTTTT. The chain carries TRBV10-2 and TRBJ2-2; a weak D match, TRBD1 (6 bases). V gave up 10 bases and J gave up 2 bases, with 8 bases separating them. The V gene's germline CDR1 is WSHSY and CDR2 SAAADI. The CDR3 has 12 residues.

This clonotype came up many times. The V and J genes are TRBV3-1 and TRBJ2-1; D might be TRBD1 (6 bases). The germline gives CDR1 LGHDT, CDR2 YNNKEL (reference sequence). The CDR3 length is 12 residues. The V gene lost 4 bases and the J gene lost 10 bases, with 11 bases spanning the gap. CDR3 loop: CASSLGAYEQFF. The CDR3, as DNA: TGTGCCAGCAGCCTGGGGGCGTACGAGCAGTTCTTC.

The table lists this clonotype with many counts. The chain carries TRBV20-1 and TRBJ2-3; 11 bases are a match to TRBD2. The CDR3 extends over 17 amino acids. Germline V gene sequence: CDR1 DFQATT, CDR2 SNEGSKA (reference sequence). V was pared by 6 bases and J by 3 bases, with 14 bases of the junction left unmatched. CDR3 loop: CSALTGTSGGSTDTQYF. In DNA, the CDR3 is TGCAGTGCCCTCACGGGAACTAGCGGGGGTTCGACAGATACGCAGTATTTT.

This clonotype showed up many times. The chain is built from TRBV9 and TRBJ1-1; D gene unclear. Per the germline V gene, CDR1 is SGDLS and CDR2 is YYNGEE. V was trimmed by 4 bases and J by 0 bases, leaving 10 bases between them. CDR3 length equals 14 residues. CDR3 residues: CASSTDGLNTEAFF. The CDR3, as DNA: TGTGCCAGCAGCACCGACGGGTTGAACACTGAAGCTTTCTTT.

This clonotype appeared many times. The chain uses TRBV12-5 and TRBJ1-2; 7 nucleotides match TRBD1. CDR1 LGHNT and CDR2 FRNRAP come from the germline V gene. This CDR3 has 13 amino acids. V lost 3 bases to trimming and J lost 3 bases; unmatched junction nucleotides: 1. The CDR3 DNA follows: TGTGCTAGTGGTTTAGGGGGCTACTATGGCTACACCTTC. Translated, it gives CASGLGGYYGYTF.

The V call is TRBV7-3, the J call TRBJ2-5; D could derive from TRBD1 or TRBD2 (6 bases each). The CDR3 extends over 14 amino acids. With 5 bases removed from V and 4 bases from J, the gap between germline ends came to 14 bases. Per the germline V gene, CDR1 is SGHTA and CDR2 is FQGTGA. DNA of the CDR3: TGTGCCAGCAGCACGGGGGCCACCGGAGAGACCCAGTACTTC. Its protein is CASSTGATGETQYF. The variable domain in full, with the rest retrieved from reference TRBV7-3 and TRBJ2-5, is GAGVSQTPSNKVTEKGKYVELRCDPISGHTALYWYRQSLGQGPEFLIYFQGTGAADDSGLPNDRFFAVRPEGSVSTLKIQRTERGDSAVYLCASSTGATGETQYFGPGTRLLVL.

This clonotype was seen repeatedly, ten times or more. The J gene is TRBJ1-5, the V gene TRBV10-1; D call uncertain. Trimming stripped 3 bases from V and 6 bases from J, with 6 bases between. Germline CDR1 reads WNHNN; CDR2 reads SYGVQD (reference sequence). This CDR3 spans 12 amino acids. CDR3 DNA sequence: TGCGCCAGCAGTGAATTTGGTCAGCCCCAGCATTTT. Encoded protein: CASSEFGQPQHF.

This clonotype was detected ten times or more. This rearrangement joins TRBV20-1 to TRBJ2-5; TRBD2 matches 16 bases. Germline CDR1 reads DFQATT; CDR2 reads SNEGSKA (reference sequence). The CDR3 extends over 20 amino acids. V lost 0 bases, J lost 4 bases, and 14 bases stayed unmatched. The CDR3 protein is CSARDPTGLAGGPLGETQYF. In DNA, the CDR3 is TGCAGTGCTAGAGACCCAACGGGACTAGCGGGGGGGCCCTTGGGAGAGACCCAGTACTTC.

This clonotype was observed many times. V and J are TRBV15 and TRBJ1-1; TRBD1 matches 7 bases. V was pared by 5 bases and J by 1 base, with 4 bases of the junction left unmatched. The CDR3 spans 14 residues. Germline V gene lookup returns CDR1 LNHNV and CDR2 YYDKDF (reference sequence). This CDR3 is CATSRDSRNTEAFF. As DNA, the CDR3 is TGTGCCACCAGCCGGGACAGCCGGAACACTGAAGCTTTCTTT.